This T cell receptor beta chain was obtained from a study of blood T cell repertoires in COVID-19. Under the authors' procedure: Cell counts per sample came from amplifying reference gene primers. Sequencing used immunoSEQ multiplex PCR; TCRdb keeps in-frame clones, though not all of them. V, J and clone size are taken as reported in that table, and D and trimming were inferred from the DNA itself. Of under 300,000 clones listed, around four fifths are singletons. This clone was picked up one time. The same CDR3 also results from other DNA sequences found in this sample. CDR1 and CDR2 (germline): MDHEN, SYDVKM. Trimming took 4 bases from V and 4 from J, leaving 5 bases between them. This CDR3 region has 12 residues.

The sample consisted of peripheral blood. The genes are TRBV28 and TRBJ1-5; the D is unclear. The TCR originated in a middle-aged woman with active or convalescent COVID-19. The CDR3 DNA follows: TGTGCCAGCAGTTCGGGGAATCAGCCCCAGCATTTT. The encoded protein is CASSSGNQPQHF.